This T cell receptor beta chain is drawn from a study of cytomegalovirus exposure and HLA in healthy donors (dated by TCRdb to about 2017). Background on the whole study: An earlier analysis of approximately 550 of the donors reported about 290 Gb of sequence data and about 100 million unique TCR beta sequences from about 200 million T cells. About 300 gigabases of sequencing data and roughly 81 million unique TCR sequences made up an early release that covered several hundred HLA-typed donors. The genetic ancestry cluster associated with self-reported Caucasian donors included 81% of the 300 to 450 genotyped donors. The study aimed to test whether signatures of past pathogen exposure could be identified by cataloging public T cell receptors. The study used immunosequencing to profile the T cell repertoires of several hundred subjects and linked those repertoires to cytomegalovirus serostatus. Besides the first cohort of 666 subjects, a separate validation cohort made up of 95 to 150 different subjects was used. To predict cytomegalovirus infection status, the study combined high-throughput TCR immunosequencing, statistical association of individual TCRs with disease status, and machine learning. A later analysis re-analyzed previously published TCR beta repertoires from approximately 700 donors and added high-resolution HLA genotyping to study TCR occurrence patterns. Rather than using new phenotypic data, the later analysis identified candidate immune exposures from TCR beta sequences and from how often those sequences occurred across donors. An earlier analysis of around 580 of the donors used high-throughput TCR beta sequencing to judge whether each TCR beta V gene segment behaved as functional or pseudogenic. Donor age, sex, ethnicity and CMV serostatus were compiled together with the repertoire data. A later genetic analysis took genome-wide SNP genotypes for about three fifths of the 666 donors and used that subset as a discovery cohort. All discovery cohort repertoires had been generated on a single sequencing platform. HLA typing covered class I and class II loci at four-digit resolution. Typing coverage varied by locus: roughly 629-630 donors for A, B, C, DRB1 and DQB1; approximately 500 for DQA1; nearly 610 for DPA1; more than 450 for DPB1. Because of strong linkage in the cohort, roughly five DR-DQ haplotypes were treated as single units for association and clustering. Across about 380 genotyped donors of the cohort, an average of about 200,000 unique TCR beta nucleotide sequences per donor were sequenced, and around 19% of those sequences were non-productive.

About this clone itself: Its antigen target is currently unknown.

What the research found in general, with its limitations: In a later genetic analysis, a missense DCLRE1C variant was associated with V-gene and J-gene trimming of TCR beta chains, and the association was replicated in an independent cohort. A cluster of highly shared sequence variants was judged likely to represent a technical artifact of the sequencing pipeline. Most TCR sequences were observed very rarely across donors, whereas some public TCRs were present in many individuals. Sequencing depth was assumed to be roughly uniform across donors in the presence/absence analyses, though that assumption may not hold. The authors suggested that the approach could potentially be generalized to other disease states and immunological phenotypes. Several of the top co-occurrence clusters appeared to be linked to parvovirus B19, influenza, CMV and Epstein-Barr virus, according to a later analysis. The classifier was reported to diagnose cytomegalovirus status with high specificity and sensitivity in both the original and validation cohorts. Correlated functional status among segregating V segments might be attributable to linkage disequilibrium, but an unknown experimental factor could not be ruled out. The cohort was sequenced for TCR beta chains only, and without alpha or paired-chain data the features that could be detected were limited. HLA typing was unavailable for some donors at each locus, so association tests used only the typed subset. The study gave a list of about 160 TCR beta chains associated with cytomegalovirus. The only immune exposure information available for the cohort was CMV serostatus. An earlier analysis of approximately 600 of the donors showed that most TCR beta V segments appeared in productive rearrangements either about 87% or about 30% of the time, which broadly matched IMGT annotations. Because counts were too low, about 15 rarely observed V segments, including chromosome 9 orphons, were left out of the earlier analysis of about 500 of the donors. A later analysis found that TCR association rates varied across HLA loci, with DRB1 alleles showing the most associated TCRs and HLA-C alleles the fewest. A further reported finding was that TCR beta sequences accurately predicted the HLA-A and HLA-B alleles for most subjects in the first cohort. Strong co-occurrence of HLA alleles, especially DR and DQ, made assigning TCR associations to individual alleles difficult. Because the 87-base-pair reads could not distinguish some IMGT-functional V segments, including TRBV6-2 and TRBV6-3, those segments were excluded. A later analysis associated about 17,000 TCR beta sequences with specific HLA alleles at a false discovery rate of 0.05. A later genetic analysis reported fewer N-insertions in productive TCRs among donors in an Asian-associated ancestry cluster than the approximately 700-donor mean. In vitro tests confirmed that three of the cytomegalovirus-associated TCR beta chains recognize cytomegalovirus antigens. A later analysis found that HLA-associated TCR beta chains were more clonally expanded and had lower generation probabilities than equally common non-associated chains. According to a later analysis, most CMV-associated TCR beta chains appeared to be HLA-restricted, and the HLA associations seemed to be driven largely by CMV exposure.

Looking up the germline V gene yields CDR1 SQVTM and CDR2 ANQGSEA. V drops 7 bases and J drops 1 base, leaving 8 bases in between. Reading from cysteine to phenylalanine, the CDR3 counts 11 amino acids. Only the CDR3 DNA is retained, 33 bases long and in frame from the first base. The method behind the library was the immunoSEQ multiplex PCR assay. A mixture of 60 forward primers for TCR Vbeta segments and 13 reverse primers for TCR Jbeta segments was used in the multiplex PCR. A multiplex PCR assay on genomic DNA amplified the CDR3 region of rearranged TCR beta genes. Amplified TCR beta libraries were sequenced as 87-base-pair reads on the Illumina HiSeq System. Per the authors' processing: A later analysis tallied around 82 million unique TCR beta chains across the approximately 670 repertoires, and approximately 11 million of those chains were shared by two or more donors. Raw reads were error-corrected and collapsed into unique sequences by a nearest-neighbor algorithm in which closely related sequences were merged to remove PCR and sequencing errors. V, D and J gene segments were assigned by aligning CDR3 sequences to IMGT reference sequences. Each retained sequence needed at least a six-nucleotide match to both a V gene segment and a J gene segment. A rearrangement counted as productive if the CDR3 had no stop codons and remained in frame with V and J, and every other rearrangement counted as non-productive. Following IMGT convention, CDR3 was defined as the stretch from the second conserved V-encoded cysteine to the conserved J-encoded phenylalanine. The earlier analysis of 587 of the donors excluded any sequence lacking an unambiguous match to a single V gene segment. An earlier analysis of a few hundred of the donors called V segments functional above 56.7% productive rearrangements and segregating when the between-donor standard deviation exceeded 5%. A statistical classification framework was developed to diagnose cytomegalovirus status using the catalog of TCR beta chain sequences. In a later analysis, TCR nucleotide sequences were compared against IMGT/GENE-DB human TR gene sequences so that V and J genes could be assigned. The TCRdist pipeline was used in a later analysis to assign CDR3 sequences and most-parsimonious VDJ recombination scenarios. In a later analysis, every TCR beta chain was defined by the combination of its CDR3 amino acid sequence and its V-gene family, and reads without a unique V-gene family were dropped. As a way to deal with suspected cross-contamination and a sequencing artifact, a later analysis dropped 640 or so nucleotide sequences that were highly shared and had low generation probability. A later analysis calculated a clonal expansion index for each public chain from normalized within-repertoire ranks of inferred template counts. Generation probabilities in a later analysis came from a VDJ recombination model fitted to out-of-frame rearrangements, and those results were checked against IGoR. A later analysis scored TCR-TCR, TCR-HLA and TCR-CMV co-occurrence with hypergeometric tests, applying a repertoire-size bias correction to TCR pairs. In a later analysis, false discovery rates were estimated by permuting HLA or CMV assignments 20 times. In a later analysis, co-occurring TCRs were grouped using DBSCAN, and TCRdist sequence similarity was added for clustering within HLA-allele-positive subsets. Repertoires with fewer than 30,000 or more than 120,000 public chains were left out of co-occurrence clustering, as were five repertoires with anomalous nucleotide sharing. The immuneACCESS repertoire file appears here via TCRdb, limited to in-frame rearrangements. These files lack a portion of the clones; in checked studies, under half of the deficit traces to unresolved V genes, and the cause of the others is not known. From that table come the V and J calls and clone size; the DNA was used to work out D and trimming. This sample's listing comprises roughly 75,000 clones. About 0.83% of the sample goes to the ten largest clones.

The cohort consisted of some 730 healthy bone marrow donors. At the time of sampling, all cohort members were nominally healthy, though unrecorded immune exposures were likely present. The donor tested CMV seronegative, placing the donor among the 300 to 450 seronegative members of the cohort. Every donor gave a peripheral blood sample, and the peripheral blood mononuclear cells from that sample were used for TCR beta sequencing. Genomic DNA extraction from the blood cell samples was performed with the Qiagen DNeasy Blood Extraction Kit. The rearranged segments are TRBV29-1 and TRBJ2-7; the D segment cannot be called with confidence. Specimen: PBMCs. This clonotype was obtained from a boy under 18 in good health and CMV-seronegative. The bases are TGCAGCGCCCGAACATCCTACGAGCAGTACTTC. It is translated as CSARTSYEQYF.